What follows describes a single T cell receptor (beta chain). Its antigen is unknown. CDR1 is LGHDT and CDR2 is YNNKEL in the germline V gene (reference sequence). V lost 5 bases and J 2 bases, leaving 22 bases between the germline ends. This CDR3 region has 17 residues. This sample was taken from a study of T cell repertoires in cytomegalovirus infection. About the research overall: Based on public TCR beta signatures, there were indications of CMV infection and of a matching HLA type.

One entry per CDR3 protein results from TCRdb running MiXCR on the reads. The data show about 260,000 distinct CDR3 sequences, approximately 14% seen once. Study results and caveats: Cumulative frequency of public TCR beta families picked out carriers of CMV plus the relevant HLA.

Sequencing was carried out using PBMCs. The chain uses TRBV3-1 and TRBJ2-7; D might be TRBD1 (6 bases). This clonotype originated in a human donor in good health (CMV status not recorded). Some clones in this sample may be carry-over from other donors' samples. CDR3 loop: CASSDRDNRNLPYEQYF. The CDR3 coding sequence is TGTGCCAGCAGCGACCGGGACAACCGAAATCTTCCCTACGAGCAGTACTTC.